A single sample gave rise to the 3 T cell receptor beta chains below, sequenced in a study of human T cells and chemical hapten exposure. In TCRdb, the RACE reads were re-called with MiXCR into one record per CDR3 protein. There are 150,000 to 200,000 distinct CDR3 sequences in the sample; roughly 15% occur only once, and about 1.7% lies in the top ten. This sample's time point: patch test 1, 2 weeks after DPC sensitization. This sample's treatment: therapeutic diphenylcyclopropenone sensitization with weekly scalp DPC. The sequences come from whole blood, collected in connection with sensitization to the hapten diphenylcyclopropenone (DPC). These receptors were obtained from a woman in her 30s with alopecia areata. Some clones in this sample may be carry-over from other donors' samples.

In its sample, this clonotype was seen a few times. The chain links TRBV4-1 to TRBJ1-2, with no clear D. Trimming left V 1 base short and J 8 bases short, with 14 bases between. CDR1 and CDR2 (germline): MGHRA, YSYEKL. The CDR3 is made up of 14 amino acids. CDR3: CASSQVSGIRGYTF. The CDR3 DNA sequence: TGCGCCAGCAGCCAAGTTTCCGGTATTAGGGGCTACACCTTC.

The gene calls are TRBV28 and TRBJ1-5; D remains ambiguous. V was cut by 8 bases and J by 0 bases, with 8 bases left in between. This CDR3 contains 13 residues. The germline V gene encodes CDR1 MDHEN and CDR2 SYDVKM. The CDR3 is CASLEYSNQPQHF. The CDR3, as DNA: TGTGCCAGCCTAGAGTATAGCAATCAGCCCCAGCATTTT.

This clonotype was seen at least ten times. The rearrangement links TRBV7-9 to TRBJ1-2, with 12 positions matching TRBD1. Germline CDR1 and CDR2: SEHNR and FQNEAQ (reference sequence). The CDR3 is 16 residues long. J gave up 6 bases and V 0 bases, and 5 bases lay outside the gene matches. DNA for the CDR3: TGTGCCAGCAGCTTAGCGTCTGGGACAGGGGGCGATGGCTACACCTTC. Its protein product is CASSLASGTGGDGYTF.